The rows below give T cell receptor beta chains drawn from one sample of a study of lymphopenia after photon versus proton radiotherapy. The method was immunoSEQ multiplex PCR; TCRdb's version includes in-frame clones alone and lacks a portion of them. The sample holds more than 20,000 clones, about 85% seen once. The sample consisted of peripheral blood, taken from a patient treated with photon-based radiotherapy. The receptors derive from a man between 60 and 70 years old with pancreatic cancer. CDR3s leave out the opening cysteine and the closing phenylalanine or tryptophan. The order of the fields is V gene, J gene, CDR3 protein.

V: TRBV7-8; J: TRBJ1-2; CDR3: ASSIGVGYGYT
V: TRBV7-9; J: TRBJ1-4; CDR3: ASSLVQGYEKLF
V: TRBV10-3; J: TRBJ2-7; CDR3: AISGSETGLTYEQY
V: TRBV9; J: TRBJ2-3; CDR3: ASSVSGVGTDTQY
V: TRBV2; J: TRBJ2-4; CDR3: ASAGGGIQY
V: TRBV9; J: TRBJ1-1; CDR3: ASSPRVDTEAF
V: TRBV29-1; J: TRBJ1-5; CDR3: SVWRQNTIVSNQPQR
V: TRBV11-2; J: TRBJ1-5; CDR3: ASSLDTRNQPQH
V: TRBV9; J: TRBJ2-7; CDR3: ASSVRAEPTKQY
V: TRBV5-8; J: TRBJ2-2; CDR3: ASSSVIAGTGELF
V: TRBV19; J: TRBJ1-4; CDR3: ASSDRHEKLF
V: TRBV19; J: TRBJ2-7; CDR3: ASSMDTRYGQY
V: TRBV6-5; J: TRBJ1-5; CDR3: ASSYSQSGQPQH
V: TRBV18; J: TRBJ2-2; CDR3: ASSPDRVATGELF
V: TRBV7-3; J: TRBJ2-7; CDR3: ASSRGLTYEQY
V: TRBV29-1; J: TRBJ1-3; CDR3: STSGTGAGNTIY
V: TRBV7-6; J: TRBJ2-1; CDR3: ASSFNSNNEQF